The entry below gives a single TCR beta chain sequence along with its context. The CDR3 totals 16 residues. With 0 bases removed from V and 5 bases from J, the gap between germline ends came to 16 bases. Germline V CDR1 and CDR2: MNHEY, SVGEGT. Original handling: Estimated nucleated cell counts came from reference gene primer amplification. Sequencing used immunoSEQ multiplex PCR; TCRdb keeps in-frame clones, though not all of them. V, J and clone size derive from that table, while D and trimming were established from the DNA sequence. The sample lists under 200,000 clones; about nine tenths were seen once. This sample was taken from a study of blood T cell repertoires in COVID-19. Study details: There were acute and convalescent COVID-19 samples, and they came from the United States, Italy and Spain. T cells, B-cell-depleted T cells, or PBMCs supplied cDNA or gDNA.

The receptor was derived from a man in his 70s with active or convalescent COVID-19. The chain is built from TRBV6-2 or TRBV6-3 and TRBJ2-5; no clear D. The sample comprised peripheral blood. The CDR3: CASSYSSGSPEETQYF. CDR3 bases: TGTGCCAGCAGTTACTCGTCCGGGTCCCCCGAGGAGACCCAGTACTTC.